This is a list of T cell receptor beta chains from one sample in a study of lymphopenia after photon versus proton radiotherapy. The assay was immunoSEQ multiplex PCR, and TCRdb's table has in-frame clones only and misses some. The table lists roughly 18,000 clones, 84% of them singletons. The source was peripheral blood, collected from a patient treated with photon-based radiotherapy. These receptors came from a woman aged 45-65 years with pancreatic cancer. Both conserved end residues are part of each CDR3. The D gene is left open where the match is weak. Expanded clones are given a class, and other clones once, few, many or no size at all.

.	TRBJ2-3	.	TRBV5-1	TGCGCCAGCAGCACCCCAAGCACAGATACGCAGTATTTT	CASSTPSTDTQYF
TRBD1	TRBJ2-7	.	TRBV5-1	TGCGCCAGCGCCCAAAGGCAGGGGGCCAACGAGCAGTACTTC	CASAQRQGANEQYF
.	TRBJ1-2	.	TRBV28	TGTGCCAGCAGCACCCCCCCGGGACCCCGTGGCTACACCTTC	CASSTPPGPRGYTF
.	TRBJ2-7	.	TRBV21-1	TGTGCCAGCGAGGTCGAACCCGCCTACGAGCAGTACTTC	CASEVEPAYEQYF
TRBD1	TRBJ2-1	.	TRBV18	TGTGCCAGCTCACCAAGGACAGGGAACAATGAGCAGTTCTTC	CASSPRTGNNEQFF
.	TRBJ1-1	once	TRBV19	TGTGCCAGTAGTTGGGGGAACAGGGCGAACACTGAAGCTTTCTTT	CASSWGNRANTEAFF
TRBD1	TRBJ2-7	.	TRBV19	TGTGCCAGTAGTTCACAGGGGCGTGGGTACGAGCAGTACTTC	CASSSQGRGYEQYF
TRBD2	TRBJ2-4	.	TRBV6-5	TGTGCCAGCAAGACGGGGGGAGCCAAAAACATTCAGTACTTC	CASKTGGAKNIQYF
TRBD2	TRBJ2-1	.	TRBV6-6	TGTGCCAGCAGGGGTTCTAGCGGGCTGATGGATGAGCAGTTCTTC	CASRGSSGLMDEQFF
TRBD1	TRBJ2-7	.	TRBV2	TGTGCCAGCAGGACCGGGACAGGGGAGGTCGAGCAGTACTTC	CASRTGTGEVEQYF
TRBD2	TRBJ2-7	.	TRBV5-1	TGCGCCAGCAGCAACCCTAGCGGGAGCTCCTACGAGCAGTACTTC	CASSNPSGSSYEQYF
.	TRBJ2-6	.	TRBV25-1	TGTGCCAGCCTTAAACAGGGATCCGGGGCCAACGTCCTGACTTTC	CASLKQGSGANVLTF
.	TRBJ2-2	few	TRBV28	TGTGCCAGCAGTTTAAAGGCTATGGAGTTCACCGGGGAGCTGTTTTTT	CASSLKAMEFTGELFF
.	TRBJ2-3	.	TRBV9	TGTGCCAGCAGCGTGGGGGGTTTCACAGATACGCAGTATTTT	CASSVGGFTDTQYF
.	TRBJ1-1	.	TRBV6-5	TGTGCCAGCAGTTTGGCGGGGGCGAACACTGAAGCTGTCTTT	CASSLAGANTEAVF
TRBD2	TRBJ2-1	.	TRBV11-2	TGTGCCAGCAGCCCCGGGAGCGGGAGTCGTAGCTCCTACAATGAGCAGTTCTTC	CASSPGSGSRSSYNEQFF
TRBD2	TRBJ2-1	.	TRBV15	TGTGCCACCAGCCCGCGGGAGGGGGGAGGAAATGAGCAGTTCTTC	CATSPREGGGNEQFF
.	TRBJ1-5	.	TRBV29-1	TGCAGCGTTGGCTATAGCAATCAGCCCCAGCATTTT	CSVGYSNQPQHF
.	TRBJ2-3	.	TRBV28	TGTGCCAGCAGCATTGGGAGGACTAAAAGTTCTAGCACAGATACGCAGTATTTT	CASSIGRTKSSSTDTQYF
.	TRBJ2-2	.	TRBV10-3	TGTGCCATCAGGCCGGGCCCTGGAACCGGGGAGCTGTTTTTT	CAIRPGPGTGELFF
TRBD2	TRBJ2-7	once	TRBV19	TGTGCCAGTAGTTACTCCGGGACTAGCGGGTCCTACGAGCAGTACTTC	CASSYSGTSGSYEQYF
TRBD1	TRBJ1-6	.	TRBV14	TGTGCCAGCAGCCCGAGACAGGGGATAAGGAATTCACCCCTCCACTTT	CASSPRQGIRNSPLHF
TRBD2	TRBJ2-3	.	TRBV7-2	TGTGCCAGCAGCTTAGCGGGGGAGGGGACAGATACGCAGTATTTT	CASSLAGEGTDTQYF